This T cell receptor beta chain is drawn from a study of CD8+ T cells in alopecia areata. Overall study findings and caveats: Researchers reported that TCR sharing among patients proved less clear than in mice, possibly HLA-linked.

Treatment in this sample: oral pan-JAK inhibitor, 5-10 mg twice daily. V lost 6 bases, J lost 0 bases, and 12 bases lay in between. Germline CDR1 SQVTM, CDR2 ANQGSEA. CDR3 length equals 13 residues. With respect to this clone: What it binds is unknown.

cDNA prepared by RNA extraction and subsequent reverse transcription served as the template for sequencing. Profiling relied on immunoSEQ multiplex PCR, and the TCRdb table lists in-frame clones only, not all of them. The sample records over 200,000 clones, over 60% being singletons. The source is a human donor with alopecia areata. The starting material was CD4+ T cells sorted from blood, obtained at week 4, from a patient treated with tofacitinib. The J gene is TRBJ2-7, the V gene TRBV29-1, with D unclear. CDR3 coding DNA: TGCAGCGTCGCCGGGCCGAACTCCTACGAGCAGTACTTC. This translates into CSVAGPNSYEQYF.